The 27 T cell receptor beta chains given below trace back to one sample, sequenced in a study of T cell responses to AZD1222 COVID-19 vaccine. Repertoires were generated with immunoSEQ multiplex PCR, while TCRdb's copy carries only in-frame clones and drops some. Of around 150,000 clones in the sample, around 89% were seen once. The material sequenced was peripheral blood, taken on day 0 of MenACWY control vaccination. The source is an adult in good health.

V is TRBV6-2 or TRBV6-3 and J is TRBJ1-2, with unresolved D. V was shortened by 6 bases and J by 0 bases, with 5 bases between the two germline ends. The CDR3 is 12 amino acids. CDR1 and CDR2 from the germline V gene are MNHEY and SVGEGT. The CDR3 region is CASSHTNYGYTF. CDR3 in DNA: TGTGCCAGCAGCCACACTAACTATGGCTACACCTTC.

The J gene is TRBJ2-7, the V gene TRBV9; 7 nucleotides align to TRBD1. V shed 3 bases and J 5 bases; nucleotides not matched to a gene: 14. The germline CDR1 and CDR2 sequences are SGDLS and YYNGEE. The CDR3 loop spans 16 amino acids. CDR3 nucleotides: TGTGCCAGCAGCGCCGAGGGGGCAGGGATGCCGGACGAGCAGTACTTC. Encoded protein: CASSAEGAGMPDEQYF.

The chain links TRBV7-3 to TRBJ2-7; D is unclear. Trimming took 4 bases from V and 6 from J, leaving 13 bases between them. In germline, CDR1 is SGHTA, CDR2 FQGTGA. The CDR3 totals 13 residues. The CDR3 loop is CASSYNSRGEQYF. CDR3 DNA: TGTGCCAGCAGCTACAATTCTAGAGGCGAGCAGTACTTC.

The CDR3 bases are TGTGCCAGCAGTGAAGTCAGGGGGCGCAGCTATGGCTACACCTTC. Amino acids: CASSEVRGRSYGYTF. This chain links TRBV6-1 with TRBJ1-2, with 8 nucleotides matching TRBD1. The length of the CDR3 is 15 residues. Germline loops: CDR1 MNHNS, CDR2 SASEGT. The V segment lost 1 base and the J segment 4 bases; nucleotides outside the gene matches: 5.

The chain employs TRBV7-2 and TRBJ2-1; no clear D. The CDR3 contains 15 residues. Germline CDR1 reads SGHTA; CDR2 reads FQGNSA. Trimming cost V 5 bases and J 0 bases, with 11 bases left between them. Here the CDR3 reads CASSLDGDSYNEQFF. In nucleotides, the CDR3 is TGTGCCAGCAGCCTGGACGGAGACTCCTACAATGAGCAGTTCTTC.

This clone was detected only a few times. V usage is TRBV5-1 and J usage is TRBJ1-2; D gene unclear. Germline CDR1 and CDR2: SGHRS and YFSETQ. The ends were cut back, 0 bases at V and 1 base at J, with 13 bases in the middle. There are 16 residues in the CDR3. This CDR3 is CASSLGPATYNYGYTF. In DNA, the CDR3 is TGCGCCAGCAGCTTGGGACCTGCTACTTATAACTATGGCTACACCTTC.

In DNA, the CDR3 is TGTGCCAGCAGCTTATACGGCACAGATACGCAGTATTTT. Translation gives CASSLYGTDTQYF. This sequence joins TRBV7-8 and TRBJ2-3; unclear D gene. Trimming shortened V by 2 bases and J by 1 base, and 4 bases separated the two germline ends. Germline V gene data show CDR1 as SGHVS and CDR2 as FQNEAQ. CDR3 length: 13 amino acids.

To note about this clone: One junction end does not reproduce the germline sequence, and a read error may be involved. The gene calls are TRBV4-2 and TRBJ1-2; D call uncertain. Per the germline V gene, CDR1 is LGHNA and CDR2 is YNFKEQ. The CDR3 spans 15 residues. Here the CDR3 reads CASSQDITVNYGHTF. CDR3 DNA sequence: TGTGCCAGCAGCCAAGATATCACGGTTAACTATGGCCACACCTTC.

The V gene is TRBV5-8, the J gene TRBJ1-1; no clear D gene. CDR3 length equals 14 residues. Germline CDR1 and CDR2: SGHTS and YDEGEE. Trimming shortened V by 1 base and J by 1 base, and 8 bases separated the two germline ends. CDR3 coding DNA: TGTGCCAGCAGCTTGCGGGTGAAGAACACTGAAGCTTTCTTT. It codes for CASSLRVKNTEAFF.

This clone was seen just once. The CDR3, as DNA: TGTGCCAGCAGTTTCCGGGGCGATGAGCAGTTCTTC. Amino acid sequence: CASSFRGDEQFF. The V call is TRBV12-3 or TRBV12-4, the J call TRBJ2-1; D is tentatively TRBD1 or TRBD2 (5 bases each). This CDR3 is built from 12 residues. The germline V and J ends were trimmed by 3 bases and 8 bases, with 8 bases remaining between them.

This clone appeared once. This sequence joins TRBV7-3 and TRBJ2-7; 10 nucleotides agree with TRBD1. The germline CDR1 and CDR2 sequences are SGHTA and FQGTGA. The junction had 2 bases not matched to a gene; V was cut back by 0 bases and J by 3 bases. The CDR3 spans 15 residues. The CDR3 bases are TGTGCCAGCAGCTTAACGGGACAGGGGAACTACGAGCAGTACTTC. It yields the protein CASSLTGQGNYEQYF.

A single count supports this clone. The chain has TRBV6-6 and TRBJ2-2; TRBD2 matches at 8 bases. The CDR3 is made up of 14 amino acids. CDR1 is MNHNY, CDR2 SVGAGI, per germline (reference sequence). The trim removed 5 bases at V and 5 bases at J, leaving 4 bases unmatched. Here the CDR3 DNA reads TGTGCCAGCAGTATCCGGGGGGGGACCGGGGAGCTGTTTTTT. This sequence encodes CASSIRGGTGELFF.

The V and J genes are TRBV29-1 and TRBJ1-1, with TRBD1 matching over 7 bases. The CDR3 has 15 amino acids. The V gene's germline CDR1 is SQVTM and CDR2 ANQGSEA. V gave up 7 bases and J gave up 3 bases; unmatched junction bases: 14. This chain's CDR3 is CSARDRTHEHTEAFF. CDR3 DNA sequence: TGCAGCGCCAGGGACAGAACTCATGAACACACTGAAGCTTTCTTT. The whole variable domain, filled in from reference TRBV29-1 and TRBJ1-1, reads SAVISQKPSRDICQRGTSLTIQCQVDSQVTMMFWYRQQPGQSLTLIATANQGSEATYESGFVIDKFPISRPNLTFSTLTVSNMSPEDSSIYLCSARDRTHEHTEAFFGQGTRLTVV.

V and J are TRBV14 and TRBJ2-1, with 9 nucleotides matching TRBD2. The CDR3 consists of 16 residues. Trimming at V came to 3 bases and at J to 8 bases, leaving 11 bases not matched to a gene. Germline values: CDR1 SGHDN, CDR2 FVKESK. This CDR3 is CASSHFSAGGPDEQFF. The CDR3 coding sequence is TGTGCCAGCAGCCATTTTTCGGCGGGAGGGCCGGATGAGCAGTTCTTC.

The V call is TRBV6-5, the J call TRBJ1-2; the match to TRBD1 covers 8 bases. The CDR3 extends over 14 amino acids. The germline V gene encodes CDR1 MNHEY and CDR2 SVGAGI. Trimming cost V 6 bases and J 5 bases; bases outside gene matches: 8. The CDR3 loop is CASRFPGQGYGYTF. In DNA form, the CDR3 reads TGTGCCAGCAGATTCCCTGGACAGGGTTATGGCTACACCTTC.

The V call is TRBV19, the J call TRBJ2-7; 7 nucleotides match TRBD1. Germline V gene sequence: CDR1 LNHDA, CDR2 SQIVND (reference sequence). There are 15 residues in the CDR3. Trimming removed 5 bases from V and 9 bases from J; junction bases left unmatched: 16. CDR3 sequence: CASSPFGDSLVGQYF. Written as DNA, the CDR3 is TGTGCCAGTAGTCCCTTCGGGGACAGTCTCGTCGGGCAGTACTTC.

This clone was seen a few times. V is TRBV7-8 and J is TRBJ1-5; possible D gene TRBD1, 5 bases. The CDR3 covers 18 residues. The V end lost 0 bases, the J end lost 0 bases, and 15 bases lay between the germline ends. Germline V CDR1 and CDR2: SGHVS, FQNEAQ. CDR3 in DNA: TGTGCCAGCAGCTTAGCGCTAAGCCGGGGGTATAGCAATCAGCCCCAGCATTTT. Amino acid sequence: CASSLALSRGYSNQPQHF.

The chain couples TRBV25-1 to TRBJ1-1; a weak D match, TRBD1 (6 bases). The V end lost 2 bases, the J end lost 4 bases, and 17 bases lay between the germline ends. The CDR3 contains 16 residues. Germline V lookup: CDR1 MGHDK, CDR2 SYGVNS. Here the CDR3 reads CASSERGRGVVTEAFF. The CDR3 coding sequence is TGTGCCAGCAGTGAACGGGGGCGAGGTGTCGTCACTGAAGCTTTCTTT.

The chain recombines TRBV10-3 with TRBJ1-6; D is perhaps TRBD1 (5 bases). CDR1 is ENHRY, CDR2 SYGVKD, per germline. The CDR3 runs to 13 residues. The V end lost 3 bases, the J end lost 10 bases, and 10 bases lay between the germline ends. The CDR3 spells CAISDQGDSPLHF. The CDR3 nucleotides are TGTGCCATCAGTGATCAGGGTGACTCACCCCTCCACTTT.

This sequence joins TRBV20-1 and TRBJ1-2; D call uncertain. Germline values: CDR1 DFQATT, CDR2 SNEGSKA (reference sequence). Trimming removed 1 base from V and 5 bases from J, with 5 bases in between. This CDR3 has 11 amino acids. The CDR3 protein is CSARGFYGYTF. CDR3 nucleotide sequence: TGCAGTGCTAGAGGATTTTATGGCTACACCTTC.

The chain carries TRBV4-2 and TRBJ2-1; 8 bases map to TRBD2. Germline values: CDR1 LGHNA, CDR2 YNFKEQ. CDR3 length equals 15 residues. V was pared by 2 bases and J by 8 bases, with 8 bases of the junction left unmatched. The CDR3 sequence is CASSQRAGDGDEQFF. In nucleotides, the CDR3 is TGTGCCAGCAGCCAAAGAGCGGGAGACGGAGATGAGCAGTTCTTC.

The CDR3: CASGFPKAFF. The CDR3 bases are TGTGCTAGTGGTTTCCCCAAAGCTTTCTTT. The chain uses TRBV12-5 and TRBJ1-1; unclear D gene. This CDR3 has 10 amino acids. Germline loops: CDR1 LGHNT, CDR2 FRNRAP. V was trimmed by 3 bases and J by 9 bases, leaving 5 bases between them.

The CDR3 DNA reads TGTGCCAGCAGGGTCCAAGAGACCCAGTACTTC. Protein product: CASRVQETQYF. The chain has TRBV28 and TRBJ2-5, with D unresolved. This CDR3 has 11 amino acids. V was cut by 6 bases and J by 1 base, with 3 bases left in between. Per the germline V gene, CDR1 is MDHEN and CDR2 is SYDVKM.

A single count supports this clone. This chain connects TRBV7-6 to TRBJ1-4; D is undetermined. CDR3 length: 15 residues. Germline V gene data show CDR1 as SGHVS and CDR2 as FNYEAQ. V lost 1 base and J lost 7, with 13 bases in between. The CDR3 DNA reads as TGTGCCAGCAGCTTAGATGGCGGGAGAGGTGAAAAACTGTTTTTT. Translated, it gives CASSLDGGRGEKLFF.

About this clone: Within the sample, other DNA sequences also encode this same CDR3. The rearrangement joins TRBV10-3 to TRBJ2-7; possibly TRBD2 for D (5 bases). The CDR3 is made up of 11 amino acids. V lost 4 bases and J 6 bases, leaving 7 bases between the germline ends. CDR1 and CDR2 (germline): ENHRY, SYGVKD. CDR3 in DNA: TGTGCCATCAGTGGAGGAGGCGAGCAGTACTTC. Its translation: CAISGGGEQYF.

The chain has TRBV7-2 and TRBJ1-5, with TRBD1 matching 9 bases. V lost 5 bases and J lost 6; bases outside the gene matches: 11. This CDR3 spans 16 amino acids. Looked up from germline, CDR1 is SGHTA and CDR2 is FQGNSA. The CDR3 DNA reads TGTGCCAGCAGCCGGGGGGAACAGGGGGCGTTTCAGCCCCAGCATTTT. This gives the protein CASSRGEQGAFQPQHF.

The J gene is TRBJ2-5, the V gene TRBV6-5, with TRBD2 as a possible D gene (7 bases). Germline lookup yields CDR1 MNHEY and CDR2 SVGAGI. This CDR3 has 14 residues. V lost 6 bases and J 1 base, leaving 12 bases between the germline ends. The CDR3 bases are TGTGCCAGCAGGGACGGGGGGCCCCAAGAGACCCAGTACTTC. It translates to CASRDGGPQETQYF.